This T cell receptor (beta chain) was sequenced during a study of T cell changes during pregnancy in multiple sclerosis. Germline V gives CDR1 MNHEY, CDR2 SMNVEV (reference sequence). The V gene end was trimmed by 6 bases and the J gene end by 0 bases; junction bases not matched to a gene: 7. The CDR3 has 15 residues. Produced via immunoSEQ multiplex PCR; TCRdb's table is partial and in-frame only. The sample lists 80,000 to 100,000 clones; over 75% were seen once. The sequence was collected from a female donor in good health, enrolled as a control in a pregnancy study. The sample in question was peripheral blood, obtained in the second trimester of pregnancy. The chain recombines TRBV27 with TRBJ2-5, with TRBD1 matching over 7 bases. CDR3 sequence reads: CASRTGTAYQETQYF. The CDR3 DNA sequence: TGTGCCAGCAGGACCGGGACAGCGTACCAAGAGACCCAGTACTTC.